The clone carrying this T cell receptor (beta chain) was counted a single time. Produced via immunoSEQ multiplex PCR; TCRdb's table is partial and in-frame only. The data contain some 400,000 clones, about 90% of them seen just once; the ten biggest clones take up less than 11%. The sample originates from a study of blood T cell repertoires in COVID-19. Overall study context: Sources were T cells, B-cell-depleted T cells, or PBMCs; the material itself was cDNA or gDNA.

J lost 4 bases, V lost 3 bases, and 4 bases had no gene match. Germline CDR1 is WNHNN and CDR2 is SYGVQD (reference sequence). The CDR3 has 15 residues. Sample: peripheral blood. The V gene is TRBV10-1, the J gene TRBJ2-3, with 10 bases lining up with TRBD2. The sequence came from a woman aged 25-40 years with COVID-19, enrolled during active disease. CDR3 in DNA: TGCGCCAGCAGTGAACTAGCGGGATGGCCAGATACGCAGTATTTT. Protein product: CASSELAGWPDTQYF.